What follows is one T cell receptor (beta chain) and its context. What it binds is not known. Primers used in a second PCR of roughly 7 to 11 cycles were a sample-barcoded 5' primer and a J-beta primer mix. TCRdb called the 5' RACE reads again in MiXCR, with one record for every CDR3 protein. The table shows fewer than 700,000 distinct CDR3 sequences, with 40% to 50% occurring only once. V was trimmed by 2 bases and J by 3 bases, leaving 18 bases between them. The CDR3 runs 17 residues. The V gene's germline CDR1 is SGHVS and CDR2 FQNEAQ. This record belongs to a study of blood T cells in healthy people across ages. Study details: Template switching captured about one barcoded beta molecule per two T cells. Study results and limitations: It was not known whether donors were CMV positive (a possible confounder of expanded clonotype changes). Unsorted PBMC input precluded a conclusive naive versus antigen-experienced comparison. Age advanced and TCR beta diversity per million T cells fell, roughly linearly.

Sequenced material: blood. The V call is TRBV7-8, the J call TRBJ2-3, with D uncertain. The sequence derives from an older man in good health. Here the CDR3 reads CASSLLGRVGLTDTQYF. In DNA, the CDR3 is TGTGCCAGCAGCTTATTGGGCCGGGTGGGGTTAACAGATACGCAGTATTTT.